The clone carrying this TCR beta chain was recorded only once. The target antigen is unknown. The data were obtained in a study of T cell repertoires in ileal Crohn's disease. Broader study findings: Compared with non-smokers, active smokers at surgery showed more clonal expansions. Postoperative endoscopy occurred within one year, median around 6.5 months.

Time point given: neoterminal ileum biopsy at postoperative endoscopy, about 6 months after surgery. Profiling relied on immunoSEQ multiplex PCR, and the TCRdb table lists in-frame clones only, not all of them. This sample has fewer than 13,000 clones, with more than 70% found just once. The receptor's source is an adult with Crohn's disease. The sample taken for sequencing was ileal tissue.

CDR3 amino acids: CARSLGQGPSSGANVLTF. The CDR3 coding sequence is TGTGCCAGAAGCTTGGGACAGGGGCCGAGCTCTGGGGCCAACGTCCTGACTTTC. V usage is TRBV5-3 and J usage is TRBJ2-6; 8 bases fit TRBD1. TRBV5-3 is classed as an ORF, of uncertain function. Trimming at V came to 0 bases and at J to 0 bases, leaving 5 bases not matched to a gene. This CDR3 has 18 amino acids.